These 3 T cell receptor beta chains came from one sample sequenced in a study of T cell clonality in common variable immunodeficiency. The study, taken as a whole, reports: Fewer deletions and N-nucleotide insertions were reportedly seen in common variable immunodeficiency TCR beta sequences.

Sequenced by immunoSEQ multiplex PCR; TCRdb stores in-frame clones only, minus some. The sample holds 25,000 to 35,000 clones, and no clone turns up only once. What these receptors recognize is not known. Material for sequencing was peripheral blood mononuclear cells. These receptors were obtained from a human donor with common variable immunodeficiency.

This clone was detected ten times or more. The read stops 3 residues short of the end of the CDR3; the missing end is completed from the germline J gene. The chain joins TRBV5-1 to TRBJ1-5, with no clear D. Trimming removed 0 bases at V and 5 bases at J, with 9 bases between. The CDR3 runs 14 residues. The germline gives CDR1 SGHRS, CDR2 YFSETQ. The CDR3 sequence is CASSLVPSDQPQHF. The part of the CDR3 DNA that was read is TGCGCCAGCAGCTTGGTCCCCAGTGATCAGCCC. The complete variable domain, with remaining parts taken from reference TRBV5-1 and TRBJ1-5, reads KAGVTQTPRYLIKTRGQQVTLSCSPISGHRSVSWYQQTPGQGLQFLFEYFSETQRNKGNFPGRFSGRQFSNSRSEMNVSTLELGDSALYLCASSLVPSDQPQHFGDGTRLSIL.

This clone was detected a few times. This CDR3 is CASSLMDFNNEQFF. Partial CDR3 DNA: TGTGCCAGCAGCTTAATGGACTTTAACAATGAG. The V gene is TRBV7-9, the J gene TRBJ2-1, with D possibly TRBD2 on 5 matching bases. The read comes to an end 3 residues before the CDR3 does, leaving the germline J gene to fill in the end. V was pared by 2 bases and J by 5 bases, with 10 bases between. This CDR3 is built from 14 residues. Looked up from germline, CDR1 is SEHNR and CDR2 is FQNEAQ (reference sequence).

Remarks on this clone: The CDR3 extends 3 residues past the end of the read, so its final part is completed from the germline J gene. V usage is TRBV6-4 and J usage is TRBJ2-3, with 15 bases fitting TRBD2. Trimming at V came to 3 bases and at J to 4 bases, leaving 2 bases not matched to a gene. This CDR3 is built from 16 residues. Looked up from germline, CDR1 is MRHNA and CDR2 is SNTAGT. The CDR3 bases that were read are TGTGCCAGCAGTGAGGGGACTAGCGGGGGGTCAGATACG. This gives the protein CASSEGTSGGSDT. The whole CDR3 protein is CASSEGTSGGSDTQYF.